Many counts were recorded for the clone carrying this T cell receptor beta chain. The antigen is undetermined. This record comes from a study of T cells after yellow fever vaccination. The V and J ends lost 3 bases and 4 bases, in that order; junction bases with no gene match: 3. The CDR3 totals 14 residues. The germline gives CDR1 DFQATT, CDR2 SNEGSKA (reference sequence). Whole-study findings and limits: On re-exposure, the response was weaker but peaked faster, at day 5 versus 15.

TCRdb re-analysed the 5' RACE reads in MiXCR, keeping a single row per CDR3 protein. The table shows 310,000 or so distinct CDR3 sequences, with 3.6% occurring only once. This sample comprised PBMCs, obtained on the day of the yellow fever booster vaccination. This TCR came from a man younger than 35 who received the YFV17D yellow fever vaccine. This sequence joins TRBV20-1 and TRBJ2-6; 7 nucleotides align to TRBD1. The DNA for the CDR3 is TGCAGTGCTAGCAGGGGGACCGGGGCCAACGTCCTGACTTTC. This sequence encodes CSASRGTGANVLTF.